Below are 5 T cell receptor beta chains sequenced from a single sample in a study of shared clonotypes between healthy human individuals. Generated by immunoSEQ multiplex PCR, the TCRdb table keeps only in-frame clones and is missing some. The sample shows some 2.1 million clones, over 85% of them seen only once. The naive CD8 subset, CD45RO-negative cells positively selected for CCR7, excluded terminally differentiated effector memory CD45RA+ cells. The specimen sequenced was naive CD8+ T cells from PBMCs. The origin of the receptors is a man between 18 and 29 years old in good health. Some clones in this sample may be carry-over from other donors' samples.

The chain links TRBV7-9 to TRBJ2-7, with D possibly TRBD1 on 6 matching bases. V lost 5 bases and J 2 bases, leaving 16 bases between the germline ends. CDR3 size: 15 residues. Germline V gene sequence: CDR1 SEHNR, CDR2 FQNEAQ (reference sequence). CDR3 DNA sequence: TGTGCCAGCAGCCCAACCGGGACACCGGCCTACGAGCAGTACTTC. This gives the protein CASSPTGTPAYEQYF.

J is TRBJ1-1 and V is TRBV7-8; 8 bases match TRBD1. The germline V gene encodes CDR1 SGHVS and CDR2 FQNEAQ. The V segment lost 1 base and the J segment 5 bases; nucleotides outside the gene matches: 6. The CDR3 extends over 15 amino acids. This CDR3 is CASSLGSGGWTEAFF. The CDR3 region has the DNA TGTGCCAGCAGCTTAGGATCAGGGGGCTGGACTGAAGCTTTCTTT.

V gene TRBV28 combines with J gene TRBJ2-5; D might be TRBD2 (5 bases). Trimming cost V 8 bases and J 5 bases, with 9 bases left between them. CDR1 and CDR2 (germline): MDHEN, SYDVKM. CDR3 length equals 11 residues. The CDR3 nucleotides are TGTGCCAGCCTGCGCGGGGAGACCCAGTACTTC. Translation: CASLRGETQYF.

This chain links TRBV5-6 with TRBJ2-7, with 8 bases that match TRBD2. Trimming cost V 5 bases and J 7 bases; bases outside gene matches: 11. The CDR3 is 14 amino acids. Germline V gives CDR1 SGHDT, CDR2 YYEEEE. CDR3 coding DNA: TGTGCCAGCAGTTCTAGCGGGTGGACCGGTGAGCAGTACTTC. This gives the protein CASSSSGWTGEQYF. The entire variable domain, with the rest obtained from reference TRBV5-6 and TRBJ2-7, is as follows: DAGVTQSPTHLIKTRGQQVTLRCSPKSGHDTVSWYQQALGQGPQFIFQYYEEEERQRGNFPDRFSGHQFPNYSSELNVNALLLGDSALYLCASSSSGWTGEQYFGPGTRLTVT.

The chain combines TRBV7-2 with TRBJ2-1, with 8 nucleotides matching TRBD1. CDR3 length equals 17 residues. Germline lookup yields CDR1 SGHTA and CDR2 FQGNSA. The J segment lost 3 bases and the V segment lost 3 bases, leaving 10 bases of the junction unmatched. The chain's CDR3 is CASSFPRTGSYYNEQFF. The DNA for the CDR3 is TGTGCCAGCAGCTTTCCCCGGACAGGGAGCTACTACAATGAGCAGTTCTTC.